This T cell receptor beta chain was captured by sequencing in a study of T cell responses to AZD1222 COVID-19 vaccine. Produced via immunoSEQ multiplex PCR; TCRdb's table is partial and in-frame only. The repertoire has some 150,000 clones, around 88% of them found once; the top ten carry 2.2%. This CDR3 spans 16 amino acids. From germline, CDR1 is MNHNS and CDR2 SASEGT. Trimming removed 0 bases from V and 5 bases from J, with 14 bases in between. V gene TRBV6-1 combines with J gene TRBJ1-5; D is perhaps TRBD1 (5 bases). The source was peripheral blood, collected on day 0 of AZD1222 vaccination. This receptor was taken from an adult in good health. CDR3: CASSEAAGGNYQPQHF. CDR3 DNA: TGTGCCAGCAGTGAAGCCGCGGGGGGGAATTATCAGCCCCAGCATTTT.